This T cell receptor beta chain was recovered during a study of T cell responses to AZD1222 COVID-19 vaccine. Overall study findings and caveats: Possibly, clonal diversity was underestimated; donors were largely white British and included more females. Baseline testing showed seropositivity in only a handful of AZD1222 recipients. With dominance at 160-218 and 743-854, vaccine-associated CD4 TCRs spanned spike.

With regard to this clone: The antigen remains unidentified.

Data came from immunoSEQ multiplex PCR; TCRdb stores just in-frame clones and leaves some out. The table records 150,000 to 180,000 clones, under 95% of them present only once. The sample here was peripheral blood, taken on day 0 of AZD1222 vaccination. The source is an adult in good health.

CDR3 DNA sequence: TGTGCCAGCAGTTTTTTAGGGGACCTTAGCAATCAGCCCCAGCATTTT. As protein: CASSFLGDLSNQPQHF. The chain couples TRBV28 to TRBJ1-5; D is perhaps TRBD1 (5 bases). V lost 3 bases and J lost 0, with 12 bases in between. The CDR3 sequence is 16 residues long. CDR1 is MDHEN and CDR2 is SYDVKM in the germline V gene.